This TCR beta chain was captured in a study of control samples from healthy donors and cancer patients. Sequenced by immunoSEQ multiplex PCR; TCRdb stores in-frame clones only, minus some. The table includes about 38,000 clones, around 83% detected once. There are 16 residues in the CDR3. Germline V gives CDR1 LGHNA, CDR2 YNFKEQ. Between the trimmed V and J ends, which lost 1 base and 2 bases, there was a span of 12 bases. The source material was PBMCs. The rearrangement links TRBV4-2 to TRBJ2-1; D might be TRBD2 (5 bases). The receptor's source is a woman aged 60-75 years with lung cancer. CDR3 DNA: TGTGCCAGCAGCCAAGCCTTTGGAGGCGCCTACAATGAGCAGTTCTTC. This codes for CASSQAFGGAYNEQFF.